This record covers a single TCR beta chain. Only in-frame clones appear in the TCRdb table, and some are missing; sequencing was by immunoSEQ multiplex PCR. The sample holds 65,000 to 90,000 clones, around 94% seen once. The data derive from a study of technical replicates of blood from several donors. There are 15 residues in the CDR3. V dropped 5 bases and J dropped 0 bases, with 14 bases sitting between them. Germline lookup yields CDR1 SGHTA and CDR2 FQGNSA. The clonotype was recovered from a human donor in good health. Sequencing used T cells isolated from PBMCs. The J gene is TRBJ2-7, the V gene TRBV7-2, with a possible D match to TRBD2 (5 bases). The CDR3 DNA follows: TGTGCCAGCAGCCCGGTGACGGGAAGCTCCTACGAGCAGTACTTC. Its protein product is CASSPVTGSSYEQYF.